This T cell receptor beta chain emerged from a study of blood T cells in healthy people across ages. Study-level results: Observed TCR beta diversity per million T cells went down as age went up. This fall followed a roughly linear course with age.

A word on this clonotype: Antigen specificity is unknown.

Caucasian individuals from Russia who were healthy and aged 6 to 90 acted as donors. Then a second PCR, running roughly 7 to 11 cycles, was carried out with a sample-barcoded 5' primer and a J-beta primer mix. TCRdb reprocessed the 5' RACE reads via MiXCR and lists one record per CDR3 protein. The table records 1.5 million to 2 million distinct CDR3 sequences, less than 50% of them present only once. The CDR3 loop spans 16 amino acids. Losses at the gene ends were 0 bases for V and 1 base for J; bases not matched to a gene: 6. Germline V lookup: CDR1 SGDLS, CDR2 YYNGEE. The chain combines TRBV9 with TRBJ1-2; 7 bases map to TRBD1. The clonotype originates from a woman aged 40 to 55 in good health. The sample taken for sequencing was blood. The DNA of the CDR3 is TGTGCCAGCAGCGTAGACCCCAGGGGGAGTAACTATGGCTACACCTTC. It specifies CASSVDPRGSNYGYTF. Full variable domain (rest looked up from reference TRBV9 and TRBJ1-2): DSGVTQTPKHLITATGQRVTLRCSPRSGDLSVYWYQQSLDQGLQFLIQYYNGEERAKGNILERFSAQQFPDLHSELNLSSLELGDSALYFCASSVDPRGSNYGYTFGSGTRLTVV.